This T cell receptor beta chain was captured by sequencing in a study of T cell clonality in common variable immunodeficiency. General study points: In common variable immunodeficiency, TCR beta chains reportedly carried fewer deletions and N-nucleotide insertions. What drives increased CVID clonality needs T cell subpopulation sequencing. CVID subjects had higher TCRbeta clonality than healthy controls, most marked in about a third.

This clone was found many times. As yet, its antigen is unknown. The read is 3 residues too short to cover the CDR3 end, so that end is filled in from the germline J gene. The assay was immunoSEQ multiplex PCR, and TCRdb's table has in-frame clones only and misses some. The data list about 81,000 clones, none observed once; approximately 0.84% falls to the top ten. Germline V CDR1 and CDR2: SGHRS, YFSETQ. CDR3 length: 17 residues. V lost 3 bases and J lost 0; bases outside the gene matches: 9. Sequences were obtained from peripheral blood mononuclear cells. The clonotype comes from a person aged 18-70 years in good health. This chain joins TRBV5-1 and TRBJ2-5; 9 nucleotides agree with TRBD1. CDR3 bases read: TGCGCCAGCAGCTCCGGGACAGGGCTGGGGAACCAAGAGACC. This encodes CASSSGTGLGNQET. The full CDR3 reads CASSSGTGLGNQETQYF.